The entry below gives a single T cell receptor (beta chain) sequence along with its context. Its cognate antigen is unknown. CDR1 is LNHDA, CDR2 SQIVND, per germline (reference sequence). Between the trimmed V and J ends, which lost 6 bases and 5 bases, there was a span of 19 bases. The CDR3 contains 15 residues. Sequencing was performed with immunoSEQ multiplex PCR; in TCRdb, only in-frame clones are kept and a portion is missing. This table holds around 140,000 clones, around nine tenths found once. This record belongs to a study of cytomegalovirus exposure and HLA in healthy donors. Study-wide context: The same platform as the roughly 700 first-cohort repertoires was used for the 95 to 150 validation repertoires, a later analysis reported.

Separate from the approximately 670-subject first cohort, the roughly 120-subject validation cohort was the one that the donors belonged to. Points from the study as a whole: Associated with cytomegalovirus, according to the listing, were approximately 160 TCR beta chains. A few chains linked to CMV were shown in vitro to be specific for CMV antigens.

The sequencing sample was made of PBMCs. The origin of this receptor is a man aged 18 to 30 in good health and CMV-seropositive. The J gene is TRBJ1-1, the V gene TRBV19, with D possibly being TRBD1 (5 bases). The CDR3 here is CASRAVEGRRTEAFF. The CDR3 DNA sequence: TGTGCCAGTAGGGCGGTGGAGGGGAGGAGGACTGAAGCTTTCTTT.